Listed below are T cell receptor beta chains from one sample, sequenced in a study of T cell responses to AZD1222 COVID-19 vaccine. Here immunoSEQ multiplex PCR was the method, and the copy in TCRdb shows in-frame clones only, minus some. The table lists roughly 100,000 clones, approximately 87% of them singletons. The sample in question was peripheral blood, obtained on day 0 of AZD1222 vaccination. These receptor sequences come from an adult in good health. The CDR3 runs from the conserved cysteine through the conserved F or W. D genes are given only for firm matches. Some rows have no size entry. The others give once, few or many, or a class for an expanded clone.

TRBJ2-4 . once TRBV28 CASGTDSILSKNIQYF TGTGCCAGCGGTACAGACAGCATCCTTTCCAAAAACATTCAGTACTTC
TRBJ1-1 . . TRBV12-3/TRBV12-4 CASSLQTGEWAFF TGTGCCAGCAGTTTACAAACGGGCGAGTGGGCTTTCTTT
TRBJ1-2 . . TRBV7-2 CASSLSGYGYTF TGTGCCAGCAGCTTATCCGGATATGGCTACACCTTC
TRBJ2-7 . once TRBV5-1 CASSLEAGPYEQYF TGCGCCAGCAGCTTGGAAGCGGGTCCCTACGAGCAGTACTTC
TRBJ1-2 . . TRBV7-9 CASSPGTDSNYGYTF TGTGCCAGCAGCCCTGGAACAGATTCCAACTATGGCTACACCTTC
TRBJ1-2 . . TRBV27 CASSHSVNYGYTF TGTGCCAGCAGCCACTCCGTAAACTATGGCTACACCTTC
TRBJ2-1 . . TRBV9 CASSVGVGRTNNEQFF TGTGCCAGCAGCGTAGGCGTAGGGCGAACTAACAATGAGCAGTTCTTC
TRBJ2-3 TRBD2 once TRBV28 CASTPGLASDTQYF TGTGCCAGCACTCCGGGACTAGCATCAGATACGCAGTATTTT
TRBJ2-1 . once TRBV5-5 CASSLPPFYNEQFF TGTGCCAGCAGCTTGCCCCCCTTCTACAATGAGCAGTTCTTC
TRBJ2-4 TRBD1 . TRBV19 CASSTTDRGLTKNIQYF TGTGCCAGTAGTACGACCGACAGGGGGCTGACCAAAAACATTCAGTACTTC
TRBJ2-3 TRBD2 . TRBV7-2 CASSPGLAGSTDTQYF TGTGCCAGCAGCCCGGGACTAGCGGGGAGCACAGATACGCAGTATTTT
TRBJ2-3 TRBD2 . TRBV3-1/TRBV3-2 CASSRGLAGGTLFGTDTQYF TGTGCCAGCAGCCGGGGACTAGCGGGAGGGACTCTCTTCGGCACAGATACGCAGTATTTT
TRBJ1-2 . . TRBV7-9 CASSLVGSSYGYTF TGTGCCAGCAGCTTAGTCGGCAGTAGCTATGGCTACACCTTC
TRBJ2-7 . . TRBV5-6 CASSFRQTYEQYF TGTGCCAGCAGCTTCCGACAGACCTACGAGCAGTACTTC
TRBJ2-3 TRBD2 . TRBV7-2 CASRVAGGLSYTQYF TGTGCCAGCAGGGTAGCGGGGGGCCTTTCCTATACGCAGTATTTT
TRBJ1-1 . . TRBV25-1 CASSDERETSEAFF TGTGCCAGCAGTGACGAACGGGAGACCTCTGAAGCTTTCTTT
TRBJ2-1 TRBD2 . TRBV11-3 CASSLGVAGSSYNEQFF TGTGCCAGCAGCTTAGGAGTAGCGGGCTCCTCCTACAATGAGCAGTTCTTC
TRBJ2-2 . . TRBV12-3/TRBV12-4 CASSKTNTGELFF TGTGCCAGCAGTAAAACGAACACCGGGGAGCTGTTTTTT
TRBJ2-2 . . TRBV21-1 CAIIEGASNTGELFF TGTGCCATCATAGAGGGGGCGTCGAACACCGGGGAGCTGTTTTTT
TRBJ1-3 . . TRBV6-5 CAFRGGEGLNTIYF TGTGCCTTCAGGGGAGGGGAGGGATTAAACACCATATATTTT
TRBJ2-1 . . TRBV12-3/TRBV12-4 CASSEPSYNEQFF TGTGCCAGCAGTGAACCCTCCTACAATGAGCAGTTCTTC
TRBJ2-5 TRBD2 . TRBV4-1 CASSQSGISGSGAETQYF TGCGCCAGCAGCCAGTCGGGGATTAGCGGGAGTGGCGCGGAGACCCAGTACTTC
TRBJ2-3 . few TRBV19 CASTSYTDTQYF TGTGCCAGTACTAGCTACACAGATACGCAGTATTTT
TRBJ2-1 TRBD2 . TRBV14 CASSGGTSGIDEQFF TGTGCCAGCAGCGGAGGGACTAGCGGGATCGATGAGCAGTTCTTC
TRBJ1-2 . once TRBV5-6 CASSLLARPGYTF TGTGCCAGCAGCTTGCTGGCAAGGCCCGGCTACACCTTC
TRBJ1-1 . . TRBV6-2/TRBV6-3 CASSSRRTMNTEAFF TGTGCCAGCAGTTCCCGACGGACTATGAACACTGAAGCTTTCTTT
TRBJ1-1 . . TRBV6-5 CASSFGQNTEAFF TGTGCCAGCAGTTTCGGACAGAACACTGAAGCTTTCTTT
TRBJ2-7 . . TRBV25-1 CASSEYLSYEQYF TGTGCCAGCAGTGAATACCTGAGCTACGAGCAGTACTTC
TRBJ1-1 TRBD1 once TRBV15 CATSRPDRGRAEAFF TGTGCCACCAGCAGACCCGACAGGGGGCGCGCTGAAGCTTTCTTT
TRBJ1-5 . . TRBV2 CASSREQDQPQHF TGTGCCAGCAGTCGCGAACAGGATCAGCCCCAGCATTTT
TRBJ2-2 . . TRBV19 CASSMAGHRNTGELFF TGTGCCAGTAGTATGGCTGGGCACCGGAACACCGGGGAGCTGTTTTTT
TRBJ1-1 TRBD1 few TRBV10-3 CAIGTGTGNTEAFF TGTGCCATCGGAACCGGGACAGGGAACACTGAAGCTTTCTTT
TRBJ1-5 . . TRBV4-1 CASSQEVGDQPQHF TGCGCCAGCAGCCAAGAAGTAGGGGATCAGCCCCAGCATTTT
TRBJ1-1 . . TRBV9 CASSVVGVDTEAFF TGTGCCAGCAGCGTAGTAGGGGTTGACACTGAAGCTTTCTTT
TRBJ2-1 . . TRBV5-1 CASSWPQRGPSSYNEQFF TGCGCCAGCAGCTGGCCCCAACGGGGCCCTAGCTCCTACAATGAGCAGTTCTTC
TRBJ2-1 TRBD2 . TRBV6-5 CASSTSGGGNEQFF TGTGCCAGCAGTACTAGCGGGGGGGGCAATGAGCAGTTCTTC
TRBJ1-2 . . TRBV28 CASSLSVRGGYGYTF TGTGCCAGCAGTTTATCCGTCAGGGGTGGCTATGGCTACACCTTC
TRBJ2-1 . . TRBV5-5 CASSPRDNEQFF TGTGCCAGCAGCCCGAGAGACAATGAGCAGTTCTTC
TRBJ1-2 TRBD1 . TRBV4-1 CASSQEQGTNYGYTF TGCGCCAGCAGCCAAGAACAGGGGACTAACTATGGCTACACCTTC
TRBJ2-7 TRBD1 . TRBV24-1 CATSDPSGTGDYEQYF TGTGCCACCAGTGACCCGTCCGGGACAGGGGACTACGAGCAGTACTTC
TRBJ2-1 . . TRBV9 CASSVDGEPYNEQFF TGTGCCAGCAGCGTAGATGGGGAACCTTACAATGAGCAGTTCTTC
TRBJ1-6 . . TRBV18 CASSFTGDSPLHF TGTGCCAGCTCATTTACTGGGGATTCACCCCTCCACTTT
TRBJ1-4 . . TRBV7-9 CASSLGSTGEKLFF TGTGCCAGCAGCTTAGGGTCCACGGGGGAAAAACTGTTTTTT
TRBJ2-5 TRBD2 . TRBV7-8 CASSFVAGAPAGETQYF TGTGCCAGCAGCTTTGTAGCGGGAGCCCCCGCCGGGGAGACCCAGTACTTC
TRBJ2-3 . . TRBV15 CATSRGGPTDTQYF TGTGCCACCAGCAGAGGGGGACCCACAGATACGCAGTATTTT
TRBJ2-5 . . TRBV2 CASSEWRVVGQETQYF TGTGCCAGCAGTGAATGGAGAGTGGTGGGGCAAGAGACCCAGTACTTC
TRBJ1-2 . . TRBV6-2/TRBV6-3 CASSYDSPNYGYTF TGTGCCAGCAGTTACGACAGCCCTAACTATGGCTACACCTTC
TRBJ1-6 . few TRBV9 CASSPGSSPLHF TGTGCCAGCAGCCCCGGGAGTTCACCCCTCCACTTT